This passage covers 12 T cell receptor beta chains from one sample sequenced in a study of shared clonotypes between healthy human individuals. Generated by immunoSEQ multiplex PCR, the TCRdb table keeps only in-frame clones and is missing some. The sample lists some 2 million clones, about 95% seen once, with 1% to 1.3% in the top ten. Naive CD8 cells comprised CD45RO-negative, CCR7-positively selected cells, excluding terminally differentiated effector memory CD45RA+ cells. The material sequenced was naive CD8+ T cells sorted from blood. The source of these receptors is a man aged 18-30 years in good health.

The V and J genes are TRBV27 and TRBJ2-3; D is possibly TRBD1 or TRBD2 (6 bases each). The CDR3 contains 17 residues. V was cut by 1 base and J by 1 base, with 15 bases left in between. Germline lookup yields CDR1 MNHEY and CDR2 SMNVEV (reference sequence). The DNA of the CDR3 is TGTGCCAGCAGTTTATTCCCAGGGGAGGAGGGCACAGATACGCAGTATTTT. It is translated as CASSLFPGEEGTDTQYF.

The chain couples TRBV7-9 to TRBJ2-7; a weak D match, TRBD2 (7 bases). This CDR3 is 16 amino acids long. Germline CDR1 reads SEHNR; CDR2 reads FQNEAQ (reference sequence). Between the trimmed V and J ends, which lost 1 base and 0 bases, there was a span of 13 bases. The CDR3 sequence is CASSLEVGGDSYEQYF. DNA of the CDR3: TGTGCCAGCAGCTTAGAAGTAGGGGGGGACTCCTACGAGCAGTACTTC.

This chain uses TRBV7-9 with TRBJ1-1; D not certain. Looked up from germline, CDR1 is SEHNR and CDR2 is FQNEAQ (reference sequence). The CDR3 runs 13 residues. V lost 8 bases and J lost 3, with 13 bases in between. CDR3 residues: CASERATDTEAFF. CDR3 bases: TGTGCCAGCGAAAGGGCTACGGACACTGAAGCTTTCTTT.

J is TRBJ2-7 and V is TRBV7-9, with D hard to call. The CDR3 has 15 amino acids. Germline V gene data show CDR1 as SEHNR and CDR2 as FQNEAQ (reference sequence). V was pared by 7 bases and J by 7 bases, with 23 bases between. CDR3 in DNA: TGTGCCAGCACCCCCCTCGATGGGCCGTTCCGGGAGCAGTACTTC. The encoded protein is CASTPLDGPFREQYF. Looking up the rest from reference TRBV7-9 and TRBJ2-7 gives the full variable domain: DTGVSQNPRHKITKRGQNVTFRCDPISEHNRLYWYRQTLGQGPEFLTYFQNEAQLEKSRLLSDRFSAERPKGSFSTLEIQRTEQGDSAMYLCASTPLDGPFREQYFGPGTRLTVT.

The rearrangement uses TRBV5-4 and TRBJ2-7, with TRBD2 as a possible D gene (6 bases). The germline CDR1 and CDR2 sequences are SGHNT and YYREEE (reference sequence). The V and J ends lost 3 bases and 6 bases respectively, with 16 bases between them. The CDR3 is 14 residues long. This CDR3 is CASSWGSGTPEQYF. CDR3 in DNA: TGTGCCAGCAGCTGGGGTAGCGGAACGCCCGAGCAGTACTTC.

This clone was detected only once. Other DNA sequences from this sample encode an identical CDR3 as well. This chain joins TRBV7-6 and TRBJ2-7; TRBD1 agrees at 7 bases. V shed 3 bases and J 3 bases; nucleotides not matched to a gene: 2. The germline CDR1 and CDR2 sequences are SGHVS and FNYEAQ. The CDR3 contains 13 residues. The CDR3 bases are TGTGCCAGCAGCTTCGACAGGGACTACGAGCAGTACTTC. This translates into CASSFDRDYEQYF.

Only one count was recorded for this clone. The V and J genes are TRBV2 and TRBJ2-2; TRBD2 might be the D (6 bases). The CDR3 loop spans 17 amino acids. CDR1 and CDR2 (germline): SNHLY, FYNNEI. V lost 2 bases and J lost 1, with 14 bases in between. In nucleotides, the CDR3 is TGTGCCAGCAGTGAAAGGGACTCGGTTCTGAACACCGGGGAGCTGTTTTTT. It codes for CASSERDSVLNTGELFF.

The CDR3 DNA follows: TGCGCCAGCAGCCCGATAGGATCCGGGTTCTCCTACGAGCAGTACTTC. Protein: CASSPIGSGFSYEQYF. The chain combines TRBV4-1 with TRBJ2-7; D gene uncertain. V was clipped by 4 bases and J by 0 bases, with 16 bases between them. This CDR3 has 16 amino acids. Per the germline V gene, CDR1 is MGHRA and CDR2 is YSYEKL.

The chain joins TRBV19 to TRBJ1-2, with a tentative D call TRBD1 (5 bases). CDR1 and CDR2 from the germline V gene are LNHDA and SQIVND (reference sequence). The V gene lost 10 bases and the J gene lost 4 bases, with 10 bases spanning the gap. The CDR3 loop spans 11 amino acids. CDR3 sequence: CAIAGGYGYTF. CDR3 DNA sequence: TGTGCCATCGCGGGGGGCTATGGCTACACCTTC.

CDR3: CASSGTSTDTQYF. CDR3 coding DNA: TGCGCCAGCAGTGGAACTAGCACAGATACGCAGTATTTT. J is TRBJ2-3 and V is TRBV10-1; D is ambiguous. Germline assignment: CDR1 WNHNN and CDR2 SYGVQD (reference sequence). Trimming stripped 4 bases from V and 0 bases from J, with 5 bases between. The CDR3 length is 13 residues.

As regards this clone: Other DNA variants within this sample encode the same CDR3. This chain connects TRBV9 to TRBJ1-1, with a possible D match to TRBD1 (6 bases). The germline gives CDR1 SGDLS, CDR2 YYNGEE. V lost 3 bases and J lost 1, with 10 bases in between. The CDR3 loop spans 14 amino acids. This CDR3 reads CASSAPTGNTEAFF. The CDR3 coding sequence is TGTGCCAGCAGCGCCCCGACAGGGAACACTGAAGCTTTCTTT.

This chain connects TRBV9 to TRBJ1-2; TRBD1 might be the D (6 bases). This CDR3 has 15 amino acids. V gave up 0 bases and J gave up 4 bases, with 13 bases separating them. CDR1 SGDLS and CDR2 YYNGEE come from the germline V gene. The CDR3 protein is CASSVGGGFSYGYTF. The CDR3, as DNA: TGTGCCAGCAGCGTAGGAGGGGGTTTTTCCTATGGCTACACCTTC.